This T cell receptor (beta chain) came from a study of shared clonotypes between healthy human individuals. Germline V gene data show CDR1 as MNHNS and CDR2 as SASEGT. The CDR3 is 14 residues long. V lost 7 bases and J lost 7; bases outside the gene matches: 8. Worth noting for this clone: Its antigen is not known.

The study's findings and limits: Non-shared clonotypes had lower generation probabilities than clonotypes shared by all four sorted-subset donors. A handful of donors shared roughly 5% of their naive CD4 clonotypes.

Original handling: For the immunoSEQ data, sequences were junction-only without quality scores, so filtering differed. The method was immunoSEQ multiplex PCR; TCRdb's version includes in-frame clones alone and lacks a portion of them. D and trimming were read from the DNA, whereas the V and J calls and clone size are those reported in that table. The sample lists hundreds of thousands of clones, 85% to 95% occurring once. Naive CD8 isolation took CD45RO-negative cells positively selected for CCR7 and excluded terminally differentiated effector memory CD45RA+ cells. Every donor was a Caucasian adult from Nashville, Tennessee.

The sequenced sample consisted of naive CD8+ T cells sorted from blood. The sequence was obtained from a woman in her twenties or thirties in good health. V and J are TRBV6-1 and TRBJ2-7; 12 bases are shared with TRBD2. CDR3 nucleotides: TGTGCCAGCACGGGGGGACTAGCGGGTTTAGAGCAGTACTTC. Residues: CASTGGLAGLEQYF.